This T cell receptor (beta chain) was sequenced during a study of neurological immune-mediated disorders. CDR1 is SGHRS, CDR2 YFSETQ, per germline. The CDR3 extends over 16 amino acids. V was trimmed by 0 bases and J by 3 bases, leaving 14 bases between them. Of note for this clonotype: As yet, its antigen is unknown.

Sample time point: technical triplicate 3. The cDNA was generated through 5'RACE incorporating 10-nucleotide random UMIs. Whenever a sequencing run was performed, it yielded over 170 million TCR-beta sequences from 15-18 subjects. TCRdb independently ran MiXCR on the 5' RACE reads; one entry per CDR3 protein. The data hold about 45,000 distinct CDR3 sequences, with around a fifth observed a single time. Study observations and caveats: The level of TCR clonal expansion was highest in patients with HTLV-1-associated myelopathy and lowest in multiple sclerosis, where it fell below the level seen in healthy controls. None of the CDR3 amino acid sequences found in expanded clones was shared across subjects. This suggests that the TCR-beta repertoires were private in all groups.

Sequenced: PBMCs. This TCR was sampled from a man aged 60 to 69 with HTLV-1-associated myelopathy (HAM/TSP). This rearrangement joins TRBV5-1 to TRBJ2-3; TRBD2 is a possible D gene (7 bases). The CDR3 DNA follows: TGCGCCAGCAGCTTGGAAAAGGGAGGGGGGACAGATACGCAGTATTTT. Its translation is CASSLEKGGGTDTQYF.